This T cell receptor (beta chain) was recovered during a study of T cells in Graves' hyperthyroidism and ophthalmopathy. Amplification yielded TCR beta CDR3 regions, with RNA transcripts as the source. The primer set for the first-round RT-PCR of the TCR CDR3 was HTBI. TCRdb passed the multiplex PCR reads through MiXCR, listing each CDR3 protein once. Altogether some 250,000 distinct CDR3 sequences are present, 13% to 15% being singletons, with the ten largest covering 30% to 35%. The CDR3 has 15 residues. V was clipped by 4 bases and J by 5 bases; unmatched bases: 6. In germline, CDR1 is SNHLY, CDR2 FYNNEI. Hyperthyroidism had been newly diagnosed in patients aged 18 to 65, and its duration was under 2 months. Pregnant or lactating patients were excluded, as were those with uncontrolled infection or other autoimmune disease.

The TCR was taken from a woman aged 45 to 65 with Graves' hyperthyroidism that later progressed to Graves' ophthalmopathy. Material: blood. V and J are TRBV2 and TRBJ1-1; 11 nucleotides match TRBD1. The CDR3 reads CASSGTGGAETEAFF. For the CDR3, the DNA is TGTGCCAGCAGTGGGACAGGGGGCGCCGAGACTGAAGCTTTCTTT.